This T cell receptor (beta chain) was identified in a study of CXCR3-negative and CXCR3-positive naive CD8 T cells. The study's findings and limits: Naive cells positive for CXCR3 carried more hydrophobic TRB CDR3s than CXCR3-negative ones. The study found comparably high diversity in both naive subsets and much lower diversity in memory CD8+ cells. Cryopreserved PBMCs had partly decreased CXCR3 expression; fresh PBMCs were used in most assays.

CDR1 and CDR2 from the germline V gene are SGHAT and FQNNGV. The CDR3 consists of 15 residues. Notes on this clonotype: Its antigen is not identified.

Triplicate sorts, 320,000 or so cells apiece, were made for each CD8+ T cell subset. Cells that were CD45RO-CCR7+CD27+CD95- constituted naive CD8+ T cells. It was by 5' RACE with UMI labels that the TRB cDNA libraries were prepared. Reprocessing the 5' RACE reads, TCRdb reports a single entry for every CDR3 protein and omits DNA. Here the sample table reports roughly 59,000 distinct CDR3 sequences. V gene TRBV11-2 combines with J gene TRBJ2-1; as DNA is missing, the TRBD2 call by TCRdb cannot be tested. This TCR came from a human donor in good health. Some clones in this sample may be carry-over from other donors' samples. What was sequenced was naive CXCR3+ CD8+ T cells from blood. Noted subset: CD45RO-CCR7+CD27+CD95- naive CD8+ T cells expressing CXCR3 (TNR3+). CDR3 in amino acids: CASNTASGARYEQFF.